This is a list of T cell receptor beta chains from one sample in a study of blood T cell repertoires in COVID-19. The protocol was immunoSEQ multiplex PCR, while the TCRdb copy is restricted to in-frame clones and leaves out a portion. The sample lists a few hundred thousand clones, around 89% occurring once. Source material: PBMCs or T cells enriched from blood (not recorded which). Every receptor here comes from a man aged 35 to 55 who had recovered from COVID-19. Each CDR3 is given with its conserved first and last residue. Each record gives: clone size, J gene, D gene, V gene, CDR3 DNA, CDR3 protein. A D gene is named only where the DNA matches it firmly. Clone size is not always given. Where it is, it says once, few, many or a class for expanded clones.

abundance: NA; j_gene: TRBJ2-7; d_gene: NA; v_gene: TRBV3-1/TRBV3-2; CDR3nt: TGTGCCAGCAGCCTCCGGGACACAAACTACGAGCAGTACTTC; CDR3aa: CASSLRDTNYEQYF
abundance: NA; j_gene: TRBJ2-3; d_gene: NA; v_gene: TRBV27; CDR3nt: TGTGCCAGCAGTCCCGAGGGTTGGGATACGCAGTATTTT; CDR3aa: CASSPEGWDTQYF
abundance: NA; j_gene: TRBJ2-2; d_gene: TRBD2; v_gene: TRBV4-1; CDR3nt: TGCGCCAGCAGGCAGCTAGCGGGGGGCACCGGGGAGCTGTTTTTT; CDR3aa: CASRQLAGGTGELFF
abundance: NA; j_gene: TRBJ2-5; d_gene: TRBD2; v_gene: TRBV24-1; CDR3nt: TGTGCCACCAGTGATGGGCTAGCGGGAGTTTGGGAGACCCAGTACTTC; CDR3aa: CATSDGLAGVWETQYF
abundance: NA; j_gene: TRBJ1-5; d_gene: TRBD1; v_gene: TRBV3-1/TRBV3-2; CDR3nt: TGTGCCAGCAGCCAGGACAGGGTTAGCAATCAGCCCCAGCATTTT; CDR3aa: CASSQDRVSNQPQHF
abundance: NA; j_gene: TRBJ1-5; d_gene: TRBD1; v_gene: TRBV19; CDR3nt: TGTGCCAGTAGTGCGACAGGGTTGGTTCAGCCCCAGCATTTT; CDR3aa: CASSATGLVQPQHF
abundance: NA; j_gene: TRBJ2-3; d_gene: NA; v_gene: TRBV7-8; CDR3nt: TGTGCCAGCAGGGCCTCCGGGGCAGATACGCAGTATTTT; CDR3aa: CASRASGADTQYF
abundance: NA; j_gene: TRBJ1-2; d_gene: TRBD1; v_gene: TRBV10-2; CDR3nt: TGCGCCAGCAGTGATAGACAGGGGGCTAACTATGGCTACACCTTC; CDR3aa: CASSDRQGANYGYTF
abundance: NA; j_gene: TRBJ2-7; d_gene: TRBD1; v_gene: TRBV18; CDR3nt: TGTGCCAGCTCACCTCTTCGGACAGGGGACGAGCAGTACTTC; CDR3aa: CASSPLRTGDEQYF
abundance: NA; j_gene: TRBJ2-1; d_gene: TRBD1; v_gene: TRBV7-3; CDR3nt: TGTGCCAGCAGCGACTCCAGACAGGGGGCGGCGGATGAGCAGTTCTTC; CDR3aa: CASSDSRQGAADEQFF
abundance: NA; j_gene: TRBJ1-2; d_gene: NA; v_gene: TRBV30; CDR3nt: TGTGCCTGGAGTTTGCAATCGGGTGGCTACACCTTC; CDR3aa: CAWSLQSGGYTF
abundance: few; j_gene: TRBJ1-1; d_gene: NA; v_gene: TRBV7-9; CDR3nt: TGTGCCAGCAGCTACCAACAGGGTAGGAACACTGAAGCTTTCTTT; CDR3aa: CASSYQQGRNTEAFF
abundance: NA; j_gene: TRBJ1-1; d_gene: NA; v_gene: TRBV3-1/TRBV3-2; CDR3nt: TGTGCCAGCAGCCAAGATTTTAGGGGCCGCTACCTTTCGAACACTGAAGCTTTCTTT; CDR3aa: CASSQDFRGRYLSNTEAFF
abundance: NA; j_gene: TRBJ2-5; d_gene: NA; v_gene: TRBV7-9; CDR3nt: TGTGCCAGCAGCCTAACCCCCTCAGCGGAGGAGACCCAGTACTTC; CDR3aa: CASSLTPSAEETQYF
abundance: NA; j_gene: TRBJ1-1; d_gene: NA; v_gene: TRBV21-1; CDR3nt: TGTGCCAGCAGCAAAAATGGGGGGAGGACTGAAGCTTTCTTT; CDR3aa: CASSKNGGRTEAFF
abundance: NA; j_gene: TRBJ1-2; d_gene: NA; v_gene: TRBV19; CDR3nt: TGTGCCAGTAGTATAGACAGCGAGTATGGCTACACCTTC; CDR3aa: CASSIDSEYGYTF
abundance: once; j_gene: TRBJ1-1; d_gene: TRBD1; v_gene: TRBV28; CDR3nt: TGTGCCAGCAGTTCCCTACAGGGGGCGGCTGAAGCTTTCTTT; CDR3aa: CASSSLQGAAEAFF
abundance: NA; j_gene: TRBJ2-7; d_gene: TRBD2; v_gene: TRBV20-1; CDR3nt: TGCAGTGCCCCCCTAGCGGGCGAGCAGTACTTC; CDR3aa: CSAPLAGEQYF
abundance: NA; j_gene: TRBJ1-1; d_gene: NA; v_gene: TRBV7-8; CDR3nt: TGTGCCAGCAGCTTGGAATCCTCAGGCACTGAAGCTTTCTTT; CDR3aa: CASSLESSGTEAFF
abundance: NA; j_gene: TRBJ1-1; d_gene: NA; v_gene: TRBV18; CDR3nt: TGTGCCAGCTCACCACGGGAGGGGTTCAACACTGAAGCTTTCTTT; CDR3aa: CASSPREGFNTEAFF
abundance: NA; j_gene: TRBJ1-5; d_gene: NA; v_gene: TRBV19; CDR3nt: TGTGCCAGTAAGGCGGGGTTGTGGGTGAATCAGCCCCAGCATTTT; CDR3aa: CASKAGLWVNQPQHF
abundance: NA; j_gene: TRBJ2-5; d_gene: TRBD1; v_gene: TRBV28; CDR3nt: TGTGCCAGCAAAGGGGGCTTGGAGACCCAGTACTTC; CDR3aa: CASKGGLETQYF
abundance: NA; j_gene: TRBJ1-6; d_gene: NA; v_gene: TRBV5-4; CDR3nt: TGTGCCAGCAGCTTGGCCGGAGGGAATTCACCCCTCCACTTT; CDR3aa: CASSLAGGNSPLHF
abundance: NA; j_gene: TRBJ1-5; d_gene: NA; v_gene: TRBV7-2; CDR3nt: TGTGCAGGTGGGGGCGCCGGGCAGCCCCAGCATTTT; CDR3aa: CAGGGAGQPQHF
abundance: NA; j_gene: TRBJ2-5; d_gene: TRBD2; v_gene: TRBV29-1; CDR3nt: TGCAGCGTTATGGCCGCCCTAGCGGCCCGAGAGACCCAGTACTTC; CDR3aa: CSVMAALAARETQYF
abundance: NA; j_gene: TRBJ1-2; d_gene: NA; v_gene: TRBV5-5; CDR3nt: TGTGCCAGCAGCTTGACGGCAGGGGAATTTGGTTATGGCTACACCTTC; CDR3aa: CASSLTAGEFGYGYTF
abundance: few; j_gene: TRBJ2-3; d_gene: TRBD2; v_gene: TRBV5-5; CDR3nt: TGTGCGGGAGGGACTAGGGCCACTACGCAGTATTTT; CDR3aa: CAGGTRATTQYF